These 12 T cell receptor beta chains originate from one sample sequenced in a study of blood T cell repertoires in COVID-19. The protocol was immunoSEQ multiplex PCR, while the TCRdb copy is restricted to in-frame clones and leaves out a portion. The sample consists of tens of thousands of clones, 69% of them appearing once. The material sequenced was peripheral blood. The receptors originated from an elderly man with acute or convalescent COVID-19.

This clone is medium-sized (0.01 to 0.1%) by share. This chain connects TRBV19 to TRBJ2-5; 9 nucleotides agree with TRBD1. With 6 bases clipped from V and 6 bases from J, the junction kept 5 bases outside the gene matches. CDR3 length: 13 residues. Germline CDR1 LNHDA, CDR2 SQIVND (reference sequence). DNA for the CDR3: TGTGCCAGTAGCGGGACAGGGAAAAAGACCCAGTACTTC. It codes for CASSGTGKKTQYF.

The rearrangement joins TRBV27 to TRBJ2-1, with TRBD2 matching over 8 bases. The germline V gene encodes CDR1 MNHEY and CDR2 SMNVEV (reference sequence). This CDR3 contains 16 residues. Trimming cost V 6 bases and J 6 bases; bases outside gene matches: 13. The CDR3 here is CASRTPLADDFNEQFF. CDR3 DNA: TGTGCCAGCAGGACCCCACTAGCGGACGATTTCAATGAGCAGTTCTTC.

The J gene is TRBJ1-6, the V gene TRBV19; possible D gene TRBD1, 5 bases. Germline loops: CDR1 LNHDA, CDR2 SQIVND (reference sequence). The CDR3 is 15 amino acids. The germline V and J ends were trimmed by 6 bases and 5 bases, with 14 bases remaining between them. CDR3 in amino acids: CASSLGDRNNSPLHF. CDR3 in DNA: TGTGCCAGTAGCCTCGGTGACAGAAATAATTCACCCCTCCACTTT.

The chain recombines TRBV6-4 with TRBJ2-1; 8 bases align to TRBD1. The CDR3 loop spans 17 amino acids. Looked up from germline, CDR1 is MRHNA and CDR2 is SNTAGT. With V trimmed by 4 bases and J by 2 bases, 10 bases remained unmatched. DNA for the CDR3: TGTGCCAGCAGTGCTCAGATGCAGGGGGCGGCCTACAATGAGCAGTTCTTC. Protein product: CASSAQMQGAAYNEQFF.

The J gene is TRBJ2-3, the V gene TRBV6-5; 8 bases line up with TRBD2. The germline CDR1 and CDR2 sequences are MNHEY and SVGAGI. The CDR3 has 15 residues. Unmatched junction bases numbered 5, after V lost 5 bases and J lost 1 base. The CDR3 loop reads CASSPSGSGTDTQYF. DNA for the CDR3: TGTGCCAGCAGTCCGAGCGGGAGTGGCACAGATACGCAGTATTTT.

This clone was counted a few times. V and J are TRBV20-1 and TRBJ2-7, with D unclear. V was cut by 6 bases and J by 4 bases, with 10 bases left in between. Germline CDR1 DFQATT, CDR2 SNEGSKA (reference sequence). There are 11 residues in the CDR3. The CDR3: CSAFNGYEQYF. The DNA of the CDR3 is TGCAGTGCCTTTAACGGGTACGAGCAGTACTTC.

The chain recombines TRBV5-5 with TRBJ1-4; weak D call: TRBD1 (6 bases). From germline, CDR1 is SGHKS and CDR2 YYEKEE (reference sequence). The V end was cut by 4 bases, the J end by 5 bases, with 15 bases between. The CDR3 contains 15 residues. CDR3 sequence: CASSGSTGPNEKLFF. The CDR3 DNA is TGTGCCAGCAGCGGATCGACAGGACCCAATGAAAAACTGTTTTTT. The full variable domain, completed using reference TRBV5-5 and TRBJ1-4, is DAGVTQSPTHLIKTRGQQVTLRCSPISGHKSVSWYQQVLGQGPQFIFQYYEKEERGRGNFPDRFSARQFPNYSSELNVNALLLGDSALYLCASSGSTGPNEKLFFGSGTQLSVL.

The rearrangement links TRBV12-5 to TRBJ2-7; 15 bases are a match to TRBD2. In germline, CDR1 is LGHNT, CDR2 FRNRAP. Trimming removed 3 bases from V and 5 bases from J; junction bases left unmatched: 8. The CDR3 totals 17 residues. The CDR3 region is CASGFVMGLAGGDEQYF. DNA of the CDR3: TGTGCTAGTGGTTTCGTGATGGGACTAGCGGGGGGAGACGAGCAGTACTTC.

This chain joins TRBV7-2 and TRBJ2-3; D may be TRBD1 (5 bases). The CDR3 has 15 amino acids. V was cut by 5 bases and J by 2 bases, with 14 bases left in between. From germline, CDR1 is SGHTA and CDR2 FQGNSA. The chain's CDR3 is CASSPQAGSTDTQYF. The CDR3 DNA sequence: TGTGCCAGCAGCCCCCAGGCAGGGTCCACAGATACGCAGTATTTT.

The rearrangement joins TRBV20-1 to TRBJ2-7, with D possibly TRBD2 on 5 matching bases. This CDR3 has 11 amino acids. Germline loops: CDR1 DFQATT, CDR2 SNEGSKA (reference sequence). In DNA, the CDR3 is TGCAGCCCTAAACTAGTTTCCGAGCAGTACTTC. It is translated as CSPKLVSEQYF.

This chain links TRBV30 with TRBJ2-3, with TRBD2 identical over 8 bases. The J segment lost 4 bases and the V segment lost 0 bases, leaving 6 bases of the junction unmatched. The CDR3 is 15 residues long. Germline V gene sequence: CDR1 GTSNPN, CDR2 SVGIG (reference sequence). This CDR3 reads CAWSVGRGEADTQYF. The CDR3 DNA is TGTGCCTGGAGTGTAGGGCGGGGGGAGGCAGATACGCAGTATTTT.

This chain links TRBV29-1 with TRBJ2-7; the match to TRBD2 covers 7 bases. V was pared by 0 bases and J by 9 bases, with 11 bases of the junction left unmatched. Germline V gene sequence: CDR1 SQVTM, CDR2 ANQGSEA. The CDR3 length is 14 residues. The CDR3 nucleotides read TGCAGCGTTGAAGATTCGTCTAGCGGTCCTCGGCAGTACTTC. It codes for CSVEDSSSGPRQYF.